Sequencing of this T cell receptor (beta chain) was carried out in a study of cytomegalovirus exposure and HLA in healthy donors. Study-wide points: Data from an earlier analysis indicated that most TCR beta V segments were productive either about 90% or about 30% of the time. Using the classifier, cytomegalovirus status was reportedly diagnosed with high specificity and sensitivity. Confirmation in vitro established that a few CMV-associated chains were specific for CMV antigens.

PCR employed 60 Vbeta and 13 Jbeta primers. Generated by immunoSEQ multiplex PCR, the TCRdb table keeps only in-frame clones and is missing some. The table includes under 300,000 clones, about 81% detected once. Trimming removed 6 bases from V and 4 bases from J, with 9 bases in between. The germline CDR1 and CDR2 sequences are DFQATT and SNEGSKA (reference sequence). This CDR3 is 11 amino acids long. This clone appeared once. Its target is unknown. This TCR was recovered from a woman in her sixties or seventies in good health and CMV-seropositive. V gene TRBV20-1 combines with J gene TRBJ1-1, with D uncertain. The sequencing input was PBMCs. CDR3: CSAPGGTEAFF. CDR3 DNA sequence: TGCAGTGCACCAGGAGGCACTGAAGCTTTCTTT.